Below, 25 T cell receptor beta chains from the same sample are listed, as sequenced in a study of cytomegalovirus exposure and HLA in healthy donors. PCR amplification relied on 60 Vbeta primers (plus 13 Jbeta primers). Clones were sequenced by immunoSEQ multiplex PCR, and TCRdb holds only the in-frame ones, with some missing. This table has around 170,000 clones, 65% to 80% appearing once. Source material: PBMCs. These receptors were collected from a woman between 35 and 50 years old in good health and CMV-seropositive.

In its sample, this clone was seen a few times. The chain links TRBV5-6 to TRBJ2-7; D unresolved. CDR3 size: 12 residues. Looked up from germline, CDR1 is SGHDT and CDR2 is YYEEEE. V was pared by 2 bases and J by 2 bases, with 5 bases between. CDR3 loop: CASSFQTYEQYF. The DNA for the CDR3 is TGTGCCAGCAGCTTTCAGACCTACGAGCAGTACTTC.

The chain uses TRBV7-9 and TRBJ2-3, with D perhaps TRBD1 (5 bases). Per germline, CDR1 SEHNR and CDR2 FQNEAQ (reference sequence). This CDR3 is 15 amino acids long. With 1 base removed from V and 6 bases from J, the gap between germline ends came to 14 bases. The CDR3 nucleotides read TGTGCCAGCAGCTTAGGTGGGGCCCCAGGGGATACGCAGTATTTT. It is translated as CASSLGGAPGDTQYF.

The gene calls are TRBV19 and TRBJ1-1; 10 bases are shared with TRBD1. Germline CDR1 reads LNHDA; CDR2 reads SQIVND (reference sequence). The CDR3 sequence is 14 residues long. Trimming removed 7 bases from V and 6 bases from J; junction bases left unmatched: 8. CDR3 protein: CASKADRGRSEAFF. The CDR3 DNA sequence: TGTGCCAGTAAGGCCGACAGGGGGCGGTCTGAAGCTTTCTTT.

The chain has TRBV7-9 and TRBJ2-7; D unresolved. This CDR3 is 11 amino acids long. CDR1 SEHNR and CDR2 FQNEAQ come from the germline V gene (reference sequence). Between the trimmed V and J ends, which lost 5 bases and 7 bases, there was a span of 9 bases. CDR3 nucleotides: TGTGCCAGCAGCAACTTCGCGGAGCAGTACTTC. Translating it yields CASSNFAEQYF.

This chain connects TRBV10-3 to TRBJ1-4; 7 bases align to TRBD1. The trim removed 2 bases at V and 5 bases at J, leaving 5 bases unmatched. This CDR3 comprises 15 residues. Germline CDR1 reads ENHRY; CDR2 reads SYGVKD. Written as DNA, the CDR3 is TGTGCCATCAGTGAGGGTACACAGGGGAATGAAAAACTGTTTTTT. Protein: CAISEGTQGNEKLFF.

This sequence joins TRBV5-1 and TRBJ2-2; no firm D call. The CDR3 extends over 14 amino acids. Germline V gives CDR1 SGHRS, CDR2 YFSETQ. Trimming shortened V by 4 bases and J by 0 bases, and 7 bases separated the two germline ends. For the CDR3, the DNA is TGCGCCAGCAGCGCAGGCTCGAACACCGGGGAGCTGTTTTTT. It is translated as CASSAGSNTGELFF.

The V call is TRBV6-1, the J call TRBJ1-6; the D is unclear. The CDR3 extends over 13 amino acids. V lost 8 bases, J lost 8 bases, and 13 bases lay in between. Germline assignment: CDR1 MNHNS and CDR2 SASEGT. CDR3 region: CASRRSSDSPLHF. The CDR3 DNA reads TGTGCCAGCCGCAGGTCGTCGGATTCACCCCTCCACTTT.

V gene TRBV15 combines with J gene TRBJ2-1; TRBD2 is a possible D gene (6 bases). The V end lost 0 bases, the J end lost 8 bases, and 11 bases lay between the germline ends. The CDR3 covers 14 residues. The germline V gene encodes CDR1 LNHNV and CDR2 YYDKDF (reference sequence). DNA for the CDR3: TGTGCCACCAGCAGAGAGGCGGGACGGGATGAGCAGTTCTTC. This sequence encodes CATSREAGRDEQFF.

This clone was observed a few times. V and J are TRBV13 and TRBJ2-1; D may be TRBD1 (6 bases). Germline CDR1 is PRHDT and CDR2 is FYEKMQ (reference sequence). The CDR3 spans 14 residues. The V end lost 5 bases, the J end lost 9 bases, and 17 bases lay between the germline ends. The CDR3 sequence: CASSRAPQGTEQFF. CDR3 sequence (DNA): TGTGCCAGCAGCAGGGCTCCACAGGGTACTGAGCAGTTCTTC.

J is TRBJ2-1 and V is TRBV28, with 10 bases matching TRBD2. J gave up 4 bases and V 7 bases, and 10 bases lay outside the gene matches. The germline CDR1 and CDR2 sequences are MDHEN and SYDVKM. The CDR3 contains 16 residues. This CDR3 reads CASTIAGGSGYNEQFF. CDR3 in DNA: TGTGCCAGCACGATAGCGGGGGGTTCTGGTTACAATGAGCAGTTCTTC.

A few counts support this clone. V usage is TRBV6-6 and J usage is TRBJ1-2, with 9 bases fitting TRBD1. The CDR3 consists of 14 residues. Trimming at V came to 6 bases and at J to 8 bases, leaving 10 bases not matched to a gene. The germline V gene encodes CDR1 MNHNY and CDR2 SVGAGI (reference sequence). The CDR3 bases are TGTGCCAGCAGGCCAACAGGGGGCGGCGCAGGCTACACCTTC. Amino acids: CASRPTGGGAGYTF.

The gene calls are TRBV7-9 and TRBJ1-1; no firm D call. Trimming took 7 bases from V and 0 from J, leaving 9 bases between them. Germline V gene lookup returns CDR1 SEHNR and CDR2 FQNEAQ (reference sequence). The CDR3 is 13 residues long. CDR3 sequence: CASNLGLNTEAFF. The CDR3 DNA reads TGTGCCAGCAACTTGGGCCTGAACACTGAAGCTTTCTTT. Based on the CDR3 plus reference TRBV7-9 and TRBJ1-1, the full variable domain is DTGVSQNPRHKITKRGQNVTFRCDPISEHNRLYWYRQTLGQGPEFLTYFQNEAQLEKSRLLSDRFSAERPKGSFSTLEIQRTEQGDSAMYLCASNLGLNTEAFFGQGTRLTVV.

CDR3 in DNA: TGCGCCAGCAGCTTGGGTCCGGGGGGGAACACTGAAGCTTTCTTT. Its translation: CASSLGPGGNTEAFF. The rearrangement uses TRBV5-1 and TRBJ1-1; D perhaps matches TRBD1 (5 bases). The germline CDR1 and CDR2 sequences are SGHRS and YFSETQ. Trimming cost V 0 bases and J 1 base, with 10 bases left between them. CDR3 size: 15 residues.

This clone turned up a few times. This chain connects TRBV6-1 to TRBJ1-1; D gene unclear. Between the trimmed V and J ends, which lost 5 bases and 8 bases, there was a span of 12 bases. Germline V lookup: CDR1 MNHNS, CDR2 SASEGT. The CDR3 covers 12 residues. The CDR3: CASSSWHGEAFF. CDR3 nucleotide sequence: TGTGCCAGCAGTTCCTGGCACGGGGAAGCTTTCTTT.

This clone was detected only a few times. The rearrangement links TRBV6-5 to TRBJ2-5; 7 nucleotides agree with TRBD2. The CDR3 runs 14 residues. Trimming cost V 2 bases and J 7 bases; bases outside gene matches: 7. Per germline, CDR1 MNHEY and CDR2 SVGAGI. CDR3 residues: CASSYSAGVVTQYF. The CDR3 DNA reads as TGTGCCAGCAGTTACAGCGCGGGGGTGGTGACCCAGTACTTC.

Comments on this clone: In the same sample, other DNA sequences code for this CDR3. This chain connects TRBV19 to TRBJ2-1, with 8 bases that match TRBD2. The V gene end was trimmed by 4 bases and the J gene end by 2 bases; junction bases not matched to a gene: 4. There are 15 residues in the CDR3. Germline loops: CDR1 LNHDA, CDR2 SQIVND (reference sequence). CDR3 loop: CASSTLAGPYNEQFF. In DNA, the CDR3 is TGTGCCAGTAGTACCTTAGCGGGGCCCTACAATGAGCAGTTCTTC.

V gene TRBV4-2 combines with J gene TRBJ2-3; 13 positions match TRBD2. In germline, CDR1 is LGHNA, CDR2 YNFKEQ. Trimming at V came to 0 bases and at J to 2 bases, leaving 8 bases not matched to a gene. This CDR3 comprises 19 residues. CDR3 sequence (DNA): TGTGCCAGCAGCCAAGATCCGACTAGCGGGGGGATAAACACAGATACGCAGTATTTT. It codes for CASSQDPTSGGINTDTQYF.

This rearrangement joins TRBV6-1 to TRBJ1-6; D may be TRBD1 (5 bases). The germline gives CDR1 MNHNS, CDR2 SASEGT. Trimming removed 7 bases at V and 10 bases at J, with 17 bases between. This CDR3 region has 14 residues. The CDR3 nucleotides are TGTGCCAGCACAGAAGCGACAGACCGGTCACCCCTCCACTTT. It codes for CASTEATDRSPLHF.

The chain employs TRBV6-1 and TRBJ2-1; D is unresolved. In germline, CDR1 is MNHNS, CDR2 SASEGT. The CDR3 has 12 amino acids. Trimming took off 10 bases at V and 5 bases at J, with 12 bases between the two ends. The CDR3 sequence is CATLSTNNEQFF. CDR3 sequence (DNA): TGTGCCACCCTGTCTACTAACAATGAGCAGTTCTTC.

This clone was found once. The gene calls are TRBV28 and TRBJ2-1; the match to TRBD2 covers 7 bases. From germline, CDR1 is MDHEN and CDR2 SYDVKM. V lost 7 bases to trimming and J lost 3 bases; unmatched junction nucleotides: 12. The CDR3 contains 16 residues. The CDR3 nucleotides are TGTGCCAGCACCTTAAGGCTAGCGGTCGGCTACAATGAGCAGTTCTTC. It codes for CASTLRLAVGYNEQFF.

V usage is TRBV9 and J usage is TRBJ2-3, with 12 bases lining up with TRBD2. The J segment lost 5 bases and the V segment lost 3 bases, leaving 7 bases of the junction unmatched. The CDR3 extends over 16 amino acids. Germline CDR1 reads SGDLS; CDR2 reads YYNGEE. In DNA form, the CDR3 reads TGTGCCAGCAGCGGGACTAGCGGGGAGTTCAGAGATACGCAGTATTTT. It is translated as CASSGTSGEFRDTQYF.

This clone appeared a single time. The sample holds other DNA sequences that translate to the same CDR3. The chain uses TRBV5-1 and TRBJ1-4, with 7 bases lining up with TRBD1. This CDR3 has 14 residues. Germline CDR1 reads SGHRS; CDR2 reads YFSETQ. J lost 5 bases, V lost 0 bases, and 1 base had no gene match. CDR3: CASSLGQGNEKLFF. The DNA of the CDR3 is TGCGCCAGCAGCTTGGGACAGGGAAATGAAAAACTGTTTTTT. The full variable domain, in which reference TRBV5-1 and TRBJ1-4 provide the parts outside the CDR3, is KAGVTQTPRYLIKTRGQQVTLSCSPISGHRSVSWYQQTPGQGLQFLFEYFSETQRNKGNFPGRFSGRQFSNSRSEMNVSTLELGDSALYLCASSLGQGNEKLFFGSGTQLSVL.

The J gene is TRBJ1-1, the V gene TRBV19; D is uncertain. Trimming pared 5 bases from V and 1 base from J, leaving 8 bases between. The CDR3 consists of 13 residues. CDR1 and CDR2 from the germline V gene are LNHDA and SQIVND (reference sequence). DNA for the CDR3: TGTGCCAGTAGTGTTGCCAGGAACACTGAAGCTTTCTTT. Translation gives CASSVARNTEAFF. The whole variable domain, remainder taken from reference TRBV19 and TRBJ1-1, is DGGITQSPKYLFRKEGQNVTLSCEQNLNHDAMYWYRQDPGQGLRLIYYSQIVNDFQKGDIAEGYSVSREKKESFPLTVTSAQKNPTAFYLCASSVARNTEAFFGQGTRLTVV.

The rearrangement links TRBV14 to TRBJ2-1; 12 bases match TRBD2. From germline, CDR1 is SGHDN and CDR2 FVKESK. This CDR3 contains 15 residues. Germline trimming cut 1 base from V and 5 bases from J; bases unmatched to any gene: 0. This CDR3 is CASSQGTSGDNEQFF. CDR3 in DNA: TGTGCCAGCAGCCAAGGGACTAGCGGGGACAATGAGCAGTTCTTC.

This rearrangement joins TRBV2 to TRBJ2-5, with D possibly matching TRBD1 (5 bases). The CDR3 is 14 residues long. Germline CDR1 and CDR2: SNHLY and FYNNEI. Trimming took 2 bases from V and 5 from J, leaving 12 bases between them. Here the CDR3 DNA reads TGTGCCAGCAGTGAAAGCAGGGTTATCGAGACCCAGTACTTC. Its protein is CASSESRVIETQYF.